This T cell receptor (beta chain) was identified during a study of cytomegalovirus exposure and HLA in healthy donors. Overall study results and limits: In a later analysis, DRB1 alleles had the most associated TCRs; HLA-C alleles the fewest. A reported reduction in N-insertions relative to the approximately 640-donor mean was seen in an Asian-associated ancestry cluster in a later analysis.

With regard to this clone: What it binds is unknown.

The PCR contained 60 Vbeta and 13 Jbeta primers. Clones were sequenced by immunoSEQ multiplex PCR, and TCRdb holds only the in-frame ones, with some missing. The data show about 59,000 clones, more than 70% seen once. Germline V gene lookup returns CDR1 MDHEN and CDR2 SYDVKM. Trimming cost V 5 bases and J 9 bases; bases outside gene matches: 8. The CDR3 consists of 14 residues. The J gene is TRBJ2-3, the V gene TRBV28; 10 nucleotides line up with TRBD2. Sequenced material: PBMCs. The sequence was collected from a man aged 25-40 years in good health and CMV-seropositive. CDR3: CASSLSGGARTQYF. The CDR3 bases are TGTGCCAGCAGTCTGAGCGGGGGGGCCCGAACGCAGTATTTT.